These 8 T cell receptor beta chains came from one sample sequenced in a study of post-analysis software for immune sequencing data. Study-wide results and caveats: Five TRBV segments appeared more often in patients than in controls, and TRBV5-6, TRBV5-1 and TRBV20-1 were among these.

These receptors' antigens are unknown. Prepared TCR beta cDNA libraries contained unique molecular identifiers. Via MiXCR, TCRdb re-called the PCR reads, giving one row per CDR3 protein. The table lists hundreds of thousands of distinct CDR3 sequences, less than 40% of them singletons. Input material: blood. Every receptor here comes from a girl aged 2 to 10 with multiple sclerosis.

This clonotype was detected only once. The V and J genes are TRBV4-3 and TRBJ2-7; no firm D call. V was trimmed by 1 base and J by 3 bases, leaving 19 bases between them. Germline CDR1 reads LGHNA; CDR2 reads YSLEER. This CDR3 has 17 residues. The CDR3 DNA sequence: TGCGCCAGCAGCCAAGGGGCTTGGGGAAATAGCCACTACGAGCAGTACTTC. As protein: CASSQGAWGNSHYEQYF.

J is TRBJ2-7 and V is TRBV6-5; 8 nucleotides align to TRBD1. Trimming cost V 2 bases and J 9 bases; bases outside gene matches: 9. Germline V gene data show CDR1 as MNHEY and CDR2 as SVGAGI. CDR3 length: 14 amino acids. This chain's CDR3 is CASSYIQGAPSQYF. The CDR3 DNA is TGTGCCAGCAGTTACATCCAGGGGGCTCCTTCGCAGTACTTC.

Points on this clonotype: Relative to the germline gene, one junction end is altered; a read error may explain this. The J gene is TRBJ2-5, the V gene TRBV25-1; D is uncertain. CDR1 MGHDK and CDR2 SYGVNS come from the germline V gene. The CDR3 spans 15 residues. CDR3 sequence reads: CASSGYTRNQGTQYF. CDR3 coding DNA: TGTGCCAGCAGTGGATATACCAGAAACCAAGGGACCCAGTACTTC.

This chain joins TRBV28 and TRBJ2-7, with D unresolved. Trimming pared 7 bases from V and 0 bases from J, leaving 16 bases between. There are 15 residues in the CDR3. Germline V CDR1 and CDR2: MDHEN, SYDVKM. DNA for the CDR3: TGTGCCAGCACGAGTGTAGATTCCTCCTCCTACGAGCAGTACTTC. Translating gives CASTSVDSSSYEQYF.

In this sample, this clonotype turned up a few times. The chain joins TRBV4-2 to TRBJ2-1; 8 bases agree with TRBD2. Unmatched junction bases numbered 8, after V lost 4 bases and J lost 3 bases. Germline V gene lookup returns CDR1 LGHNA and CDR2 YNFKEQ. CDR3 length equals 16 residues. Here the CDR3 reads CASSPSPGGGYNEQFF. In nucleotides, the CDR3 is TGTGCCAGCAGCCCATCCCCGGGGGGGGGCTACAATGAGCAGTTCTTC.

This clonotype was seen only a few times. In DNA form, the CDR3 reads TGCAGCGTTGCCCCGGGACCCTTCGAGCAGTACTTC. Its translation is CSVAPGPFEQYF. V usage is TRBV29-1 and J usage is TRBJ2-7; D assignment may be TRBD1 or TRBD2 (5 bases each). The CDR3 runs 12 residues. The V and J ends lost 4 bases and 6 bases respectively, with 13 bases between them. Germline CDR1 is SQVTM and CDR2 is ANQGSEA.

This clonotype was detected once. The CDR3, as DNA: TGTGCCACCGGAACACTGGGGTACCAAGAGACCCAGTACTTC. Translation gives CATGTLGYQETQYF. The rearrangement joins TRBV5-6 to TRBJ2-5; D unclear. Deletions cut 9 bases from V and 0 bases from J, with 15 bases between. The germline V gene has CDR1 SGHDT and CDR2 YYEEEE. This CDR3 has 14 residues.

This clonotype turned up a few times. V gene TRBV5-4 combines with J gene TRBJ2-7; possible D gene TRBD1, 5 bases. V dropped 0 bases and J dropped 3 bases, with 10 bases sitting between them. This CDR3 comprises 14 residues. The germline gives CDR1 SGHNT, CDR2 YYREEE (reference sequence). The CDR3 protein is CASSLEGPGYEQYF. As DNA, the CDR3 is TGTGCCAGCAGCTTGGAGGGGCCAGGCTACGAGCAGTACTTC.